One and the same sample provided the 16 T cell receptor beta chains below, sequenced in a study of T cell responses to AZD1222 COVID-19 vaccine. Using immunoSEQ multiplex PCR, the repertoire was profiled, and TCRdb retains in-frame clones only, with some absent. Of roughly 98,000 clones listed, roughly 83% are singletons. Specimen: peripheral blood, collected 28 days after the second AZD1222 dose. These receptors all come from an adult who received the AZD1222 COVID-19 vaccine.

The gene calls are TRBV7-9 and TRBJ1-3; 8 nucleotides agree with TRBD1. The CDR3 has 15 amino acids. Losses at the gene ends were 6 bases for V and 4 bases for J; bases not matched to a gene: 8. Looked up from germline, CDR1 is SEHNR and CDR2 is FQNEAQ (reference sequence). DNA of the CDR3: TGTGCCAGCAGGGAACCCAGGGGGCACGGAAACACCATATATTTT. Translation gives CASREPRGHGNTIYF.

The chain is built from TRBV5-1 and TRBJ2-5, with 8 positions matching TRBD2. The CDR3 is made up of 14 amino acids. V shed 1 base and J 2 bases; nucleotides not matched to a gene: 1. Germline V gene lookup returns CDR1 SGHRS and CDR2 YFSETQ. CDR3 amino acids: CASSLSGGQETQYF. CDR3 nucleotides: TGCGCCAGCAGCTTGTCGGGGGGGCAAGAGACCCAGTACTTC.

The V and J genes are TRBV5-5 and TRBJ1-1; the D gene is possibly TRBD1 (5 bases). Trimming removed 3 bases from V and 4 bases from J, with 13 bases in between. Germline lookup yields CDR1 SGHKS and CDR2 YYEKEE (reference sequence). The CDR3 loop spans 14 amino acids. The CDR3 sequence: CASSWRGSGTEAFF. For the CDR3, the DNA is TGTGCCAGCAGCTGGAGGGGAAGTGGCACTGAAGCTTTCTTT.

The CDR3 sequence is CASSVTGGPTDTQYF. The CDR3 DNA is TGTGCCAGCAGCGTAACGGGGGGGCCCACAGATACGCAGTATTTT. V is TRBV9 and J is TRBJ2-3; 8 bases are shared with TRBD2. CDR3 length equals 15 residues. V lost 1 base and J lost 2; bases outside the gene matches: 3. CDR1 and CDR2 from the germline V gene are SGDLS and YYNGEE.

This clone is a singleton in its sample. V gene TRBV7-9 combines with J gene TRBJ1-5; no reliable D call. Germline V lookup: CDR1 SEHNR, CDR2 FQNEAQ (reference sequence). CDR3 length equals 14 residues. The germline V and J ends were trimmed by 4 bases and 5 bases, with 12 bases remaining between them. In DNA form, the CDR3 reads TGTGCCAGCAGCTCGTCAGGAGGAGATCAGCCCCAGCATTTT. Translating it yields CASSSSGGDQPQHF. Supplemented by reference TRBV7-9 and TRBJ1-5, the full variable domain reads DTGVSQNPRHKITKRGQNVTFRCDPISEHNRLYWYRQTLGQGPEFLTYFQNEAQLEKSRLLSDRFSAERPKGSFSTLEIQRTEQGDSAMYLCASSSSGGDQPQHFGDGTRLSIL.

The rearrangement uses TRBV6-5 and TRBJ1-2; possibly TRBD1 for D (6 bases). CDR1 MNHEY and CDR2 SVGAGI come from the germline V gene. V dropped 2 bases and J dropped 7 bases, with 20 bases sitting between them. This CDR3 contains 16 residues. The CDR3 spells CASSYASGPGAGGYTF. As DNA, the CDR3 is TGTGCCAGCAGTTACGCCTCCGGTCCAGGGGCGGGTGGCTACACCTTC.

The chain has TRBV7-2 and TRBJ2-7; D not certain. Germline CDR1 is SGHTA and CDR2 is FQGNSA. There are 15 residues in the CDR3. Trimming stripped 1 base from V and 3 bases from J, with 13 bases between. DNA of the CDR3: TGTGCCAGCAGCTTAGTGGCCGGAGAGCACTACGAGCAGTACTTC. As protein: CASSLVAGEHYEQYF.

The rearrangement joins TRBV11-2 to TRBJ1-2; perhaps TRBD1 as D (5 bases). This CDR3 has 13 amino acids. Germline loops: CDR1 SGHAT, CDR2 FQNNGV. V was shortened by 6 bases and J by 6 bases, with 14 bases between the two germline ends. The CDR3: CASSQEGFDGYTF. In DNA, the CDR3 is TGTGCCAGCAGTCAAGAGGGGTTCGATGGCTACACCTTC. Looking up the rest from reference TRBV11-2 and TRBJ1-2 gives the full variable domain: EAGVAQSPRYKIIEKRQSVAFWCNPISGHATLYWYQQILGQGPKLLIQFQNNGVVDDSQLPKDRFSAERLKGVDSTLKIQPAKLEDSAVYLCASSQEGFDGYTFGSGTRLTVV.

J is TRBJ1-5 and V is TRBV18; unclear D gene. Trimming took off 2 bases at V and 3 bases at J, with 2 bases between the two ends. CDR3 size: 12 residues. Looked up from germline, CDR1 is KGHSH and CDR2 is LQKENI. CDR3 nucleotides: TGTGCCAGCTCACCAGACAATCAGCCCCAGCATTTT. It encodes CASSPDNQPQHF. Full variable domain (outside the CDR3, taken from reference TRBV18 and TRBJ1-5): NAGVMQNPRHLVRRRGQEARLRCSPMKGHSHVYWYRQLPEEGLKFMVYLQKENIIDESGMPKERFSAEFPKEGPSILRIQQVVRGDSAAYFCASSPDNQPQHFGDGTRLSIL.

This chain uses TRBV14 with TRBJ2-4; possibly TRBD1 or TRBD2 for D (5 bases each). Trimming shortened V by 3 bases and J by 7 bases, and 13 bases separated the two germline ends. The CDR3 length is 14 residues. Germline V CDR1 and CDR2: SGHDN, FVKESK. The chain's CDR3 is CASSHRDQANIQYF. In nucleotides, the CDR3 is TGTGCCAGCAGCCACCGGGACCAAGCCAACATTCAGTACTTC.

J is TRBJ2-1 and V is TRBV7-6, with D unclear. Trimming removed 2 bases from V and 5 bases from J, with 7 bases in between. Germline V gene data show CDR1 as SGHVS and CDR2 as FNYEAQ. The CDR3 length is 13 residues. The CDR3 DNA is TGTGCCAGCAGCTTATACTGGGACAATGAGCAGTTCTTC. As protein: CASSLYWDNEQFF.

The V and J genes are TRBV27 and TRBJ2-7, with TRBD1 as a possible D gene (6 bases). Germline CDR1 and CDR2: MNHEY and SMNVEV (reference sequence). The V end lost 8 bases, the J end lost 3 bases, and 14 bases lay between the germline ends. The CDR3 totals 13 residues. The CDR3 here is CASGYPDSYEQYF. DNA for the CDR3: TGTGCCAGCGGATACCCGGACAGCTACGAGCAGTACTTC.

The rearrangement links TRBV2 to TRBJ1-4; the D gene is possibly TRBD1 (5 bases). CDR1 SNHLY and CDR2 FYNNEI come from the germline V gene. The V end was cut by 4 bases, the J end by 10 bases, with 16 bases between. This CDR3 spans 14 amino acids. In DNA form, the CDR3 reads TGTGCCAGCAGTGTGGCAGGGATTCGCGGAAAACTGTTTTTT. It translates to CASSVAGIRGKLFF.

V and J are TRBV6-5 and TRBJ1-6; D remains unclear. Per germline, CDR1 MNHEY and CDR2 SVGAGI. The CDR3 runs to 14 residues. With 4 bases removed from V and 0 bases from J, the gap between germline ends came to 4 bases. The CDR3 region has the DNA TGTGCCAGCAGTTCTGTCTCCTATAATTCACCCCTCCACTTT. Its translation: CASSSVSYNSPLHF.

This CDR3 is CASSEGEVTEAFF. CDR3 coding DNA: TGCGCCAGCAGTGAAGGGGAGGTCACTGAAGCTTTCTTT. The rearrangement uses TRBV10-1 and TRBJ1-1, with D possibly being TRBD1 (5 bases). CDR3 length equals 13 residues. The V gene lost 3 bases and the J gene lost 4 bases, with 9 bases spanning the gap. Germline V gene data show CDR1 as WNHNN and CDR2 as SYGVQD (reference sequence).

The chain links TRBV7-9 to TRBJ2-5; D gene ambiguous. The germline gives CDR1 SEHNR, CDR2 FQNEAQ (reference sequence). This CDR3 has 15 residues. Trimming cost V 2 bases and J 2 bases, with 12 bases left between them. The CDR3 DNA sequence: TGTGCCAGCAGCTTAAGCTCTGTGGGGCAAGAGACCCAGTACTTC. Translation: CASSLSSVGQETQYF.